One T cell receptor beta chain is described in this entry. The germline gene is not matched at one end of the junction; a read error may be the cause. Profiling relied on immunoSEQ multiplex PCR, and the TCRdb table lists in-frame clones only, not all of them. Seen here are 46,000 or so clones, 70% to 90% observed once, and the top ten hold under 11%. The entry originates in a study of PD-L1 blockade in urothelial cancer. For the study at large: Reported median T cell count for blood samples was around 150,000.

Described time point: peripheral blood 6 weeks after treatment start. The clonotype originates from a man in his 60s with urothelial cancer. Sequencing used PBMCs, obtained around atezolizumab (anti-PD-L1) treatment.

The CDR3 protein is CASSLVLGNTIYF. Written as DNA, the CDR3 is TGTGCTAGCAGCTTAGTACTTGGAAACACCATATATTTT. The V gene is TRBV7-7, the J gene TRBJ1-3; D unresolved. This CDR3 spans 13 amino acids. The germline V gene has CDR1 SSHAT and CDR2 FNYEAQ (reference sequence). The full variable domain, in which reference TRBV7-7 and TRBJ1-3 provide the parts outside the CDR3, is GAGVSQSPRYKVTKRGQDVTLRCDPISSHATLYWYQQALGQGPEFLTYFNYEAQPDKSGLPSDRFSAERPEGSISTLTIQRTEQRDSAMYRCASSLVLGNTIYFGEGSWLTVV.